A selection of T cell receptor beta chains follows, all from one sample in a study of patients and donors after allogeneic stem cell transplantation. TCRdb redid the calling of the RT-PCR reads with MiXCR, one entry per CDR3 protein. This sample has approximately 150,000 distinct CDR3 sequences; 24% occur once, and the top ten carry about 24%. What was sequenced was blood, either unsorted or a sorted T cell fraction (not recorded which). These receptors came from a human donor who was either an allogeneic HSCT recipient or a stem cell or donor lymphocyte infusion donor (not recorded which). It is not recorded whose cells these are; they may come from a transplant donor. Both conserved end residues are part of each CDR3. The D gene is left open where the match is weak. The size entry is marked missing in some rows and otherwise reads once, few, many or a size class.

CDR3nt: TGTGCCATCAGCGTCCTACACTCCTACGAGCAGTACTTC; CDR3aa: CAISVLHSYEQYF; j_gene: TRBJ2-7; d_gene: .; abundance: .; v_gene: TRBV10-3
CDR3nt: TGTGCCAGCAGTCGAAGGTCTTCTCTGAACACTGAAGCTTTCTTT; CDR3aa: CASSRRSSLNTEAFF; j_gene: TRBJ1-1; d_gene: .; abundance: .; v_gene: TRBV2
CDR3nt: TGTGCCAGCAGTTCCTATCCCATTTGGGAGCAGTACTTC; CDR3aa: CASSSYPIWEQYF; j_gene: TRBJ2-7; d_gene: .; abundance: .; v_gene: TRBV27
CDR3nt: TGTGCCAGCAGCTCTGCTCTAGCGATCTCAGATACGCAGTATTTT; CDR3aa: CASSSALAISDTQYF; j_gene: TRBJ2-3; d_gene: .; abundance: .; v_gene: TRBV7-9
CDR3nt: TGTGCCAGCAGTTTAATTAGGACTCCTACAGGATTGGGTTACGGCTACACCTTC; CDR3aa: CASSLIRTPTGLGYGYTF; j_gene: TRBJ1-2; d_gene: .; abundance: few; v_gene: TRBV12-3/TRBV12-4
CDR3nt: TGCGCCAGCAGCTTTGCCAGCCGACTTGTAACTGAAGCTTTCTTT; CDR3aa: CASSFASRLVTEAFF; j_gene: TRBJ1-1; d_gene: .; abundance: .; v_gene: TRBV5-1
CDR3nt: TGTGCCAGCAGCCCCTCAAGAGGAACCGATCAGCCCCAGCATTTT; CDR3aa: CASSPSRGTDQPQHF; j_gene: TRBJ1-5; d_gene: .; abundance: many; v_gene: TRBV4-2
CDR3nt: TGTGCCAGCAGAACACGGACAGTCCTTAGCTCCTACGAGCAGTACTTC; CDR3aa: CASRTRTVLSSYEQYF; j_gene: TRBJ2-7; d_gene: .; abundance: .; v_gene: TRBV6-5
CDR3nt: TGCGCCAGCAGCCAAGTAGGACGAAACACAGATACGCAGTATTTT; CDR3aa: CASSQVGRNTDTQYF; j_gene: TRBJ2-3; d_gene: .; abundance: .; v_gene: TRBV4-1
CDR3nt: TGTCCCAGCAGCGGGCGTTGGGACTATGGCTACACCTTC; CDR3aa: CPSSGRWDYGYTF; j_gene: TRBJ1-2; d_gene: .; abundance: .; v_gene: TRBV9
CDR3nt: TGTGCCAGCAGCTTAGTCGACTACCACACTGAAGCTTTCTTT; CDR3aa: CASSLVDYHTEAFF; j_gene: TRBJ1-1; d_gene: .; abundance: .; v_gene: TRBV7-9
CDR3nt: TGTGCCATCAGTGACCCACAGGGGGCCCGGTACGAGCAGTACTTC; CDR3aa: CAISDPQGARYEQYF; j_gene: TRBJ2-7; d_gene: TRBD1; abundance: .; v_gene: TRBV10-3
CDR3nt: TGTGCCAGCAGCCCCGGGACGGCGTTCGAAGCTTTCTTT; CDR3aa: CASSPGTAFEAFF; j_gene: TRBJ1-1; d_gene: .; abundance: .; v_gene: TRBV12-3/TRBV12-4
CDR3nt: TGTGCCAGCAGACCTAACTCGGGGGGGTACACAGATACGCAGTATTTT; CDR3aa: CASRPNSGGYTDTQYF; j_gene: TRBJ2-3; d_gene: TRBD2; abundance: many; v_gene: TRBV12-3/TRBV12-4
CDR3nt: TGTGCCAGCAGCCTAGCGGGGGACCTCTACAATGAGCAGTTCTTC; CDR3aa: CASSLAGDLYNEQFF; j_gene: TRBJ2-1; d_gene: TRBD2; abundance: .; v_gene: TRBV11-3
CDR3nt: TGCGCCAGCAGCTTCATCCGGGACAGCTACAATGAGCAGTTCTTC; CDR3aa: CASSFIRDSYNEQFF; j_gene: TRBJ2-1; d_gene: TRBD1; abundance: .; v_gene: TRBV5-1
CDR3nt: TGTGCCAGCAGCTTCAGCTTTTACAATGAGCAGTTCTTC; CDR3aa: CASSFSFYNEQFF; j_gene: TRBJ2-1; d_gene: .; abundance: .; v_gene: TRBV6-6
CDR3nt: TGTGCCAGCAGCTTAGGTGCGTGGGGGCTTGAAAACATTCAGTACTTC; CDR3aa: CASSLGAWGLENIQYF; j_gene: TRBJ2-4; d_gene: .; abundance: .; v_gene: TRBV7-2
CDR3nt: TGTGCTAGTGGTTTGACACAGACCTTTAGCACAGATACGCAGTATTTT; CDR3aa: CASGLTQTFSTDTQYF; j_gene: TRBJ2-3; d_gene: .; abundance: few; v_gene: TRBV12-5
CDR3nt: TGCGCCAGCAGCTCCAGACCGGGATTCAATCAGCCCCAGCATTTT; CDR3aa: CASSSRPGFNQPQHF; j_gene: TRBJ1-5; d_gene: .; abundance: .; v_gene: TRBV5-1
CDR3nt: TGTGCCAGCAGCCAAGGGGATCCTTCCTACAATGAGCAGTTCTTC; CDR3aa: CASSQGDPSYNEQFF; j_gene: TRBJ2-1; d_gene: .; abundance: few; v_gene: TRBV4-2
CDR3nt: TGTGCCAGCAGTTACTTACCAGGTGGTCAAGCTTTCTTT; CDR3aa: CASSYLPGGQAFF; j_gene: TRBJ1-1; d_gene: .; abundance: .; v_gene: TRBV6-5
CDR3nt: TGTGCCAGCAGTGTGGGAGGAGGAGAGACCCAGTACTTC; CDR3aa: CASSVGGGETQYF; j_gene: TRBJ2-5; d_gene: .; abundance: .; v_gene: TRBV2
CDR3nt: TGTGCCACCAGTGCCCGTTCCGGAGGGACAGGGGAAACCGGGGAGCTGTTTTTT; CDR3aa: CATSARSGGTGETGELFF; j_gene: TRBJ2-2; d_gene: TRBD1; abundance: .; v_gene: TRBV24-1
CDR3nt: TGTGCCATCAGTGAGTCCGCGAACACTGAAGCTTTCTTT; CDR3aa: CAISESANTEAFF; j_gene: TRBJ1-1; d_gene: .; abundance: many; v_gene: TRBV10-3
CDR3nt: TGCGCCAGCAGCCAAGTTACCCGACTAGCGGGTTACAATGAGCAGTTCTTC; CDR3aa: CASSQVTRLAGYNEQFF; j_gene: TRBJ2-1; d_gene: TRBD2; abundance: few; v_gene: TRBV4-1
CDR3nt: TGTGCCAGCAAGTTAGCGGGAGGGCCAGAGACCCAGTACTTC; CDR3aa: CASKLAGGPETQYF; j_gene: TRBJ2-5; d_gene: TRBD2; abundance: once; v_gene: TRBV6-5
CDR3nt: TGTGCCAGCAGTCAACAGGGTGCCGCCTACGAGCAGTACTTC; CDR3aa: CASSQQGAAYEQYF; j_gene: TRBJ2-7; d_gene: .; abundance: few; v_gene: TRBV6-2/TRBV6-3
CDR3nt: TGTGCCAGCAGCCTTAGACAGGGGGGGCAGCCCCAGCATTTT; CDR3aa: CASSLRQGGQPQHF; j_gene: TRBJ1-5; d_gene: TRBD1; abundance: many; v_gene: TRBV6-5
CDR3nt: TGTGCCATCAGTGATGATGCCCGAGTTATTTTCCACTATGGCTACACCTTC; CDR3aa: CAISDDARVIFHYGYTF; j_gene: TRBJ1-2; d_gene: .; abundance: .; v_gene: TRBV10-3
CDR3nt: TGCAGTGCCGATTTCAACCTGGAGCGGGGGGTATACAATGAGCAGTTCTTC; CDR3aa: CSADFNLERGVYNEQFF; j_gene: TRBJ2-1; d_gene: TRBD2; abundance: .; v_gene: TRBV20-1
CDR3nt: TGTGCCAGCAGTTACGGGACAGGAGTCTATGGCTACACCTTC; CDR3aa: CASSYGTGVYGYTF; j_gene: TRBJ1-2; d_gene: TRBD1; abundance: many; v_gene: TRBV6-5
CDR3nt: TGTGCCAGCAGCTTAGCGTCACAGATCTCACCCCTCCACTTT; CDR3aa: CASSLASQISPLHF; j_gene: TRBJ1-6; d_gene: .; abundance: few; v_gene: TRBV7-8
CDR3nt: TGTGCCAGCAGCCAAGATGGGGACACCCGGGGCTACACCTTC; CDR3aa: CASSQDGDTRGYTF; j_gene: TRBJ1-2; d_gene: .; abundance: many; v_gene: TRBV4-2
CDR3nt: TGTGCCAGCAGCCAAGATTCAAGAGTGAGGACAGGACGGGATGAAAAACTGTTTTTT; CDR3aa: CASSQDSRVRTGRDEKLFF; j_gene: TRBJ1-4; d_gene: TRBD1; abundance: .; v_gene: TRBV14
CDR3nt: TGTGCCAGCAGTGAATGGAAGGGGAATGAGCAGTTCTTC; CDR3aa: CASSEWKGNEQFF; j_gene: TRBJ2-1; d_gene: .; abundance: .; v_gene: TRBV25-1
CDR3nt: TGTGCCAGCAGTTACTTGCCAAAACTCTATGGCTACACCTTC; CDR3aa: CASSYLPKLYGYTF; j_gene: TRBJ1-2; d_gene: .; abundance: few; v_gene: TRBV6-5
CDR3nt: TGTGCCAGCAGCTTAGCGGGGGCCCACACCTTC; CDR3aa: CASSLAGAHTF; j_gene: TRBJ1-2; d_gene: .; abundance: .; v_gene: TRBV7-2
CDR3nt: TGCAGCGGAACCGCGGGGTCCAACACTGAAGCTTTCTTT; CDR3aa: CSGTAGSNTEAFF; j_gene: TRBJ1-1; d_gene: .; abundance: few; v_gene: TRBV29-1
CDR3nt: TGTGCCAGTGTTCTGGGGGCCATGCCGAATGAGCAGTTCTTC; CDR3aa: CASVLGAMPNEQFF; j_gene: TRBJ2-1; d_gene: .; abundance: .; v_gene: TRBV12-3/TRBV12-4
CDR3nt: TGTGCCACGGGACAGGGAAAAGGTCAGCCCCAGCATTTT; CDR3aa: CATGQGKGQPQHF; j_gene: TRBJ1-5; d_gene: TRBD1; abundance: many; v_gene: TRBV19